What follows are 26 T cell receptor beta chains derived from one specimen sequenced in a study of T cell responses to AZD1222 COVID-19 vaccine. Data came from immunoSEQ multiplex PCR; TCRdb stores just in-frame clones and leaves some out. This sample has approximately 150,000 clones, with about 86% found just once. Material: peripheral blood, obtained 28 days after the second AZD1222 dose. These TCRs come from an adult who received the AZD1222 COVID-19 vaccine.

The rearrangement uses TRBV5-1 and TRBJ1-2; 8 bases match TRBD1. With V trimmed by 4 bases and J by 6 bases, 8 bases remained unmatched. The CDR3 contains 14 residues. Germline CDR1 and CDR2: SGHRS and YFSETQ. The CDR3 DNA follows: TGCGCCAGCAGCCGAAACCCGGACAGGGATGGCTACACCTTC. Encoded protein: CASSRNPDRDGYTF.

V and J are TRBV30 and TRBJ1-2; D gene uncertain. CDR1 GTSNPN and CDR2 SVGIG come from the germline V gene (reference sequence). Trimming removed 4 bases at V and 7 bases at J, with 13 bases between. The CDR3 loop spans 12 amino acids. CDR3 bases: TGTGCCTGGAACAAACTCCCAGGTGGCTACACCTTC. Protein sequence: CAWNKLPGGYTF.

This chain joins TRBV30 and TRBJ1-4, with D uncertain. Trimming removed 8 bases from V and 8 bases from J, with 21 bases in between. Per germline, CDR1 GTSNPN and CDR2 SVGIG (reference sequence). The CDR3 extends over 14 amino acids. The CDR3 nucleotides are TGTGCCCAACGCCCCCCCGAGTTTAGCGAAAAACTGTTTTTT. Its translation: CAQRPPEFSEKLFF.

The chain joins TRBV6-5 to TRBJ1-5; 7 nucleotides align to TRBD1. The CDR3 covers 15 residues. Germline CDR1 MNHEY, CDR2 SVGAGI. V shed 6 bases and J 9 bases; nucleotides not matched to a gene: 14. For the CDR3, the DNA is TGTGCCAGCAGGCGTGCGGGGAGGGGGCCGTGGCCCCAGCATTTT. Translation gives CASRRAGRGPWPQHF.

The V and J genes are TRBV11-3 and TRBJ2-5; either TRBD1 or TRBD2 may supply D (5 bases each). CDR1 is SGHNT and CDR2 is YENEEA in the germline V gene. V lost 5 bases and J lost 5, with 21 bases in between. The CDR3 totals 16 residues. The CDR3 sequence: CASSHPPGRWGETQYF. Written as DNA, the CDR3 is TGTGCCAGCAGCCACCCCCCGGGCAGGTGGGGGGAGACCCAGTACTTC. Based on the CDR3 plus reference TRBV11-3 and TRBJ2-5, the full variable domain is EAGVVQSPRYKIIEKKQPVAFWCNPISGHNTLYWYLQNLGQGPELLIRYENEEAVDDSQLPKDRFSAERLKGVDSTLKIQPAELGDSAVYLCASSHPPGRWGETQYFGPGTRLLVL.

This chain uses TRBV5-1 with TRBJ2-2; 13 nucleotides align to TRBD2. V trimming: 4 bases; J trimming: 7 bases; junction bases outside the gene matches: 4. The CDR3 runs to 15 residues. The V gene's germline CDR1 is SGHRS and CDR2 YFSETQ. The CDR3 DNA reads TGCGCCAGCAGCGACGGACTAGCGGGAGTCGGGGAGCTGTTTTTT. This encodes CASSDGLAGVGELFF.

Written as DNA, the CDR3 is TGTGCCAGCAGCAACAGGGGGCCGGGCGGGGAGCTGTTTTTT. This encodes CASSNRGPGGELFF. The J gene is TRBJ2-2, the V gene TRBV2; 9 positions match TRBD1. Per germline, CDR1 SNHLY and CDR2 FYNNEI. The CDR3 has 14 amino acids. With 6 bases clipped from V and 7 bases from J, the junction kept 6 bases outside the gene matches.

The rearrangement joins TRBV7-2 to TRBJ2-7; maybe TRBD1 (7 bases). The CDR3 runs 13 residues. Germline V gives CDR1 SGHTA, CDR2 FQGNSA. V dropped 5 bases and J dropped 5 bases, with 13 bases sitting between them. In nucleotides, the CDR3 is TGTGCCAGCAGCACTGCAGGGGGGAACGAGCAGTACTTC. Amino acid sequence: CASSTAGGNEQYF.

V usage is TRBV5-6 and J usage is TRBJ1-2; D is undetermined. Trimming took off 2 bases at V and 3 bases at J, with 14 bases between the two ends. The CDR3 covers 15 residues. Germline loops: CDR1 SGHDT, CDR2 YYEEEE. In DNA, the CDR3 is TGTGCCAGCAGCTTCGGCGCTGGGATGGACTATGGCTACACCTTC. Amino acids: CASSFGAGMDYGYTF. Full variable domain (rest looked up from reference TRBV5-6 and TRBJ1-2): DAGVTQSPTHLIKTRGQQVTLRCSPKSGHDTVSWYQQALGQGPQFIFQYYEEEERQRGNFPDRFSGHQFPNYSSELNVNALLLGDSALYLCASSFGAGMDYGYTFGSGTRLTVV.

The chain combines TRBV6-5 with TRBJ2-1; 7 bases line up with TRBD2. The CDR3 is 15 residues long. V lost 7 bases and J lost 3; bases outside the gene matches: 9. CDR1 is MNHEY, CDR2 SVGAGI, per germline. The CDR3 sequence: CASTELGGRYNEQFF. The CDR3 nucleotides read TGTGCCAGCACCGAACTGGGAGGGCGCTACAATGAGCAGTTCTTC.

This chain joins TRBV15 and TRBJ1-2; D remains unclear. Trimming shortened V by 0 bases and J by 3 bases, and 14 bases separated the two germline ends. Germline CDR1 LNHNV, CDR2 YYDKDF (reference sequence). CDR3 length: 16 amino acids. CDR3: CATSRDREGAYYGYTF. The CDR3 DNA sequence: TGTGCCACCAGCAGAGATAGGGAGGGTGCTTACTATGGCTACACCTTC.

The V and J genes are TRBV19 and TRBJ1-1; D is possibly TRBD1 (6 bases). Germline V gene data show CDR1 as LNHDA and CDR2 as SQIVND (reference sequence). This CDR3 is built from 13 residues. The V end lost 5 bases, the J end lost 4 bases, and 11 bases lay between the germline ends. As DNA, the CDR3 is TGTGCCAGTAGTTCGGGGGCGCCCACTGAAGCTTTCTTT. It specifies CASSSGAPTEAFF.

This chain joins TRBV19 and TRBJ1-5, with D perhaps matching TRBD1 (6 bases). V lost 7 bases and J 0 bases, leaving 16 bases between the germline ends. Per germline, CDR1 LNHDA and CDR2 SQIVND (reference sequence). CDR3 size: 16 residues. DNA of the CDR3: TGTGCCAGTATGGGGAAACCGGGACATAGCAATCAGCCCCAGCATTTT. This encodes CASMGKPGHSNQPQHF. The full variable domain, its missing parts supplied by reference TRBV19 and TRBJ1-5, is DGGITQSPKYLFRKEGQNVTLSCEQNLNHDAMYWYRQDPGQGLRLIYYSQIVNDFQKGDIAEGYSVSREKKESFPLTVTSAQKNPTAFYLCASMGKPGHSNQPQHFGDGTRLSIL.

The J gene is TRBJ2-6, the V gene TRBV7-2; D gene unclear. V lost 5 bases to trimming and J lost 0 bases, with 8 bases between them. Germline V gene lookup returns CDR1 SGHTA and CDR2 FQGNSA. This CDR3 spans 15 amino acids. The DNA of the CDR3 is TGTGCCAGCAGCCCCGGATTCTCTGGGGCCAACGTCCTGACTTTC. This codes for CASSPGFSGANVLTF.

Only a few counts were recorded for this clone. The J gene is TRBJ2-1, the V gene TRBV3-1 (or the pseudogene TRBV3-2); a possible D gene is TRBD1 (6 bases). Looked up from germline, CDR1 is LGHDT and CDR2 is YNNKEL (reference sequence). This CDR3 is 15 amino acids long. The V and J ends lost 3 bases and 0 bases respectively, with 9 bases between them. CDR3 sequence: CASSQRGSSYNEQFF. In DNA form, the CDR3 reads TGTGCCAGCAGCCAGAGGGGGAGCTCCTACAATGAGCAGTTCTTC.

The V and J genes are TRBV30 and TRBJ1-2; unclear D gene. V was trimmed by 1 base and J by 4 bases, leaving 7 bases between them. There are 12 residues in the CDR3. Germline V gives CDR1 GTSNPN, CDR2 SVGIG (reference sequence). The DNA for the CDR3 is TGTGCCTGGAGTGAAGGCCTCTATGGCTACACCTTC. It codes for CAWSEGLYGYTF.

The chain carries TRBV24-1 and TRBJ2-3; D tentatively fits TRBD1 or TRBD2 (5 bases each). V was shortened by 11 bases and J by 3 bases, with 14 bases between the two germline ends. This CDR3 region has 13 residues. Germline V gene sequence: CDR1 KGHDR, CDR2 SFDVKD. The CDR3 DNA sequence: TGTGCCATCCGGGGCCGTATGACAGATACGCAGTATTTT. Translating it yields CAIRGRMTDTQYF.

This clone was observed a few times. The genes are TRBV28 and TRBJ2-5; D possibly corresponds to TRBD2 (6 bases). CDR1 and CDR2 (germline): MDHEN, SYDVKM. There are 13 residues in the CDR3. V was cut by 8 bases and J by 1 base, with 11 bases left in between. The CDR3 region is CASGWEAQETQYF. CDR3 nucleotides: TGTGCCAGCGGGTGGGAGGCCCAAGAGACCCAGTACTTC.

V is TRBV29-1 and J is TRBJ1-1, with D possibly matching TRBD1 (5 bases). The CDR3 is 13 residues long. Trimming removed 4 bases from V and 0 bases from J, with 9 bases in between. CDR1 and CDR2 from the germline V gene are SQVTM and ANQGSEA. The CDR3 DNA follows: TGCAGCGTTGTGGGACGAATGAACACTGAAGCTTTCTTT. This sequence encodes CSVVGRMNTEAFF.

The rearrangement uses TRBV19 and TRBJ1-2; possibly TRBD1 for D (5 bases). Trimming took 7 bases from V and 4 from J, leaving 19 bases between them. This CDR3 is built from 15 residues. Per the germline V gene, CDR1 is LNHDA and CDR2 is SQIVND (reference sequence). CDR3 sequence: CASNSGGFDTYGYTF. DNA for the CDR3: TGTGCCAGTAACTCTGGGGGTTTTGACACCTATGGCTACACCTTC.

V and J are TRBV12-3 or TRBV12-4 and TRBJ2-6; D remains ambiguous. The V end was cut by 7 bases, the J end by 5 bases, with 9 bases between. This CDR3 has 13 amino acids. The CDR3 region is CASIHRRANVLTF. Written as DNA, the CDR3 is TGTGCCAGCATTCACCGGCGGGCCAACGTCCTGACTTTC.

CDR3: CASSLGTVYGYTF. The DNA of the CDR3 is TGTGCCAGCAGTTTAGGGACAGTGTATGGCTACACCTTC. The rearrangement links TRBV12-3 or TRBV12-4 to TRBJ1-2; D is possibly TRBD1 (6 bases). Trimming removed 1 base from V and 5 bases from J, with 8 bases in between. There are 13 residues in the CDR3.

This clone was recorded once. The V and J genes are TRBV19 and TRBJ2-3; D gene uncertain. V was shortened by 7 bases and J by 0 bases, with 17 bases between the two germline ends. Germline lookup yields CDR1 LNHDA and CDR2 SQIVND (reference sequence). The CDR3 length is 16 residues. In DNA, the CDR3 is TGTGCCAGTACCTCCCGAGGAAGCCTAAGCACAGATACGCAGTATTTT. It is translated as CASTSRGSLSTDTQYF.

V usage is TRBV5-1 and J usage is TRBJ1-1; TRBD1 matches at 9 bases. V trimming: 7 bases; J trimming: 1 base; junction bases outside the gene matches: 5. The CDR3 has 14 residues. The V gene's germline CDR1 is SGHRS and CDR2 YFSETQ. In nucleotides, the CDR3 is TGCGCCAGCGGCCCGACAGGGGGGAACACTGAAGCTTTCTTT. It translates to CASGPTGGNTEAFF.

This chain links TRBV2 with TRBJ2-3; D remains ambiguous. Germline V gives CDR1 SNHLY, CDR2 FYNNEI. The V and J ends lost 6 bases and 2 bases respectively, with 6 bases between them. CDR3 length: 12 residues. Here the CDR3 DNA reads TGTGCCAGCAGCCGACACACAGATACGCAGTATTTT. It codes for CASSRHTDTQYF.

This clone was detected only once. The chain recombines TRBV3-1 (or the pseudogene TRBV3-2) with TRBJ2-5, with a tentative D call TRBD2 (6 bases). The CDR3 is 15 residues long. Per the germline V gene, CDR1 is LGHDT and CDR2 is YNNKEL (reference sequence). The V end was cut by 7 bases, the J end by 7 bases, with 22 bases between. Written as DNA, the CDR3 is TGTGCCAGCATCTCTGGGAGGAGGGGCAAGTGGACCCAGTACTTC. As protein: CASISGRRGKWTQYF.